This T cell receptor (beta chain) stems from a study of shared clonotypes between healthy human individuals. Study-wide points: Among non-shared clonotypes, generation probabilities were lower than among those shared by all four donors. It was observed that 5% to 6.5% of naive CD4 clonotypes were shared across a handful of donors.

Turning to this clone: Its matching antigen is unknown.

An even split of each subset's genomic DNA across several immunoSEQ plates was performed. Assay used: immunoSEQ multiplex PCR; TCRdb lists only in-frame clones, some missing. The data hold 2 million to 3 million clones, with 93% observed a single time. The CDR3 length is 13 residues. Germline V gene sequence: CDR1 SGHTA, CDR2 FQGNSA. Trimming stripped 5 bases from V and 7 bases from J, with 15 bases between. This receptor was obtained from a man aged 18 to 30 in good health. Some clones in this sample may be carry-over from other donors' samples. V gene TRBV7-2 combines with J gene TRBJ2-7, with D perhaps TRBD2 (5 bases). Material: naive CD4+ T cells from PBMCs. Indicated subset: CD45RA+ positively selected. CDR3 region: CASSGGPTGEQYF. In nucleotides, the CDR3 is TGTGCCAGCAGCGGAGGACCCACGGGAGAGCAGTACTTC.